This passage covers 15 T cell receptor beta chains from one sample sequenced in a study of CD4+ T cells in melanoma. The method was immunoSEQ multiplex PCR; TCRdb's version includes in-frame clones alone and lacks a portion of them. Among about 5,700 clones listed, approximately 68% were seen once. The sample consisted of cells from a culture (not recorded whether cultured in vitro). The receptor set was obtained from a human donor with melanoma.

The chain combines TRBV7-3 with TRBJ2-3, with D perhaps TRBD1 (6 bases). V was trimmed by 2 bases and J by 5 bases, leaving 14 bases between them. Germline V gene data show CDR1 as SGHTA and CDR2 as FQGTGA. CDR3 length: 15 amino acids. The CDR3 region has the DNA TGTGCCAGCAGCTTACAGGGGAGTTTGGGAGATACGCAGTATTTT. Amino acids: CASSLQGSLGDTQYF. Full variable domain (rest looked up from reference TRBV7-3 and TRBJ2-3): GAGVSQTPSNKVTEKGKYVELRCDPISGHTALYWYRQSLGQGPEFLIYFQGTGAADDSGLPNDRFFAVRPEGSVSTLKIQRTERGDSAVYLCASSLQGSLGDTQYFGPGTRLTVL.

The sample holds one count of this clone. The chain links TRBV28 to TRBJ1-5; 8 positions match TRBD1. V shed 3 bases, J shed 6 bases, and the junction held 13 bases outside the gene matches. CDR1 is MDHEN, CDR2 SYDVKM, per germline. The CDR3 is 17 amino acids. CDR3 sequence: CASSFPPDRGESQPQHF. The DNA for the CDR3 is TGTGCCAGCAGTTTCCCCCCTGACAGGGGAGAAAGTCAGCCCCAGCATTTT.

The CDR3 reads CASSPRLAGQETQYF. The CDR3 bases are TGCGCCAGCAGCCCAAGACTAGCGGGTCAAGAGACCCAGTACTTC. The chain uses TRBV5-1 and TRBJ2-5, with 10 nucleotides matching TRBD2. The CDR3 has 15 residues. V lost 4 bases to trimming and J lost 2 bases; unmatched junction nucleotides: 5. Germline-derived CDR1 and CDR2 are SGHRS and YFSETQ.

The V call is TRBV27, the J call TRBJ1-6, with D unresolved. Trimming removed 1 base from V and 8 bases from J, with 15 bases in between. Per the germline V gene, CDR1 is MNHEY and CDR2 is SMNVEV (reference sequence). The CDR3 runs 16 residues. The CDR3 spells CASSLYPAGRDSPLHF. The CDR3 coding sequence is TGTGCCAGCAGTTTATACCCCGCGGGCCGGGATTCACCCCTCCACTTT.

The chain's CDR3 is CASTSNEQFF. The CDR3 nucleotides read TGTGCCAGCACATCGAATGAGCAGTTCTTC. The chain uses TRBV5-5 and TRBJ2-1, with D unresolved. The germline V and J ends were trimmed by 6 bases and 7 bases, with 5 bases remaining between them. The CDR3 is 10 amino acids. The V gene's germline CDR1 is SGHKS and CDR2 YYEKEE (reference sequence). The whole variable domain, filled in from reference TRBV5-5 and TRBJ2-1, reads DAGVTQSPTHLIKTRGQQVTLRCSPISGHKSVSWYQQVLGQGPQFIFQYYEKEERGRGNFPDRFSARQFPNYSSELNVNALLLGDSALYLCASTSNEQFFGPGTRLTVL.

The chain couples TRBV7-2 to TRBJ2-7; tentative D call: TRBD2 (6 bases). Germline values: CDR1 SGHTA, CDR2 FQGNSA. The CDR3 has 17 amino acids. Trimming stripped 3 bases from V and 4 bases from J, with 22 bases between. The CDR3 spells CASSLYFRDFRFYEQYF. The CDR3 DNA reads TGTGCCAGCAGCTTGTATTTCCGGGACTTCCGGTTTTACGAGCAGTACTTC.

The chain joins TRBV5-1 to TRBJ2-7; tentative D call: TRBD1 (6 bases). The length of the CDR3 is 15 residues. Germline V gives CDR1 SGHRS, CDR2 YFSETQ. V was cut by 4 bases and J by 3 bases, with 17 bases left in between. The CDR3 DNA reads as TGCGCCAGCAGCCCAGAAGACAGGAGAGACTACGAGCAGTACTTC. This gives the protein CASSPEDRRDYEQYF.

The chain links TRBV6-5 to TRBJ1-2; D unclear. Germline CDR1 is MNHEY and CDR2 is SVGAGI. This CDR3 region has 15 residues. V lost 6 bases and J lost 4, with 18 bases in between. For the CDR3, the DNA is TGTGCCAGCAGCGCCGGACTTCTAGAAGGCTATGGCTACACCTTC. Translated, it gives CASSAGLLEGYGYTF.

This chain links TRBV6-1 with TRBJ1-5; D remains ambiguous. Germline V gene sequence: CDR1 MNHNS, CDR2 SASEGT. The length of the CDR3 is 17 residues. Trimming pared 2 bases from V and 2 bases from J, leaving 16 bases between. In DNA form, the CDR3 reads TGTGCCAGCAGTGAAACCCTTAGCAGTATAGGCAATCAGCCCCAGCATTTT. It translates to CASSETLSSIGNQPQHF.

The CDR3 is CASSLDSNYGYTF. CDR3 DNA: TGTGCCAGCAGCTTGGACAGTAACTATGGCTACACCTTC. This chain uses TRBV7-9 with TRBJ1-2; tentatively, D is TRBD1 (6 bases). V was clipped by 3 bases and J by 1 base, with 6 bases between them. The CDR3 has 13 amino acids. CDR1 is SEHNR and CDR2 is FQNEAQ in the germline V gene (reference sequence).

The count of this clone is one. CDR3 DNA: TGTGCCAGCAGTTACAGTGACAGGGTCTCGAGCTACACCTTC. This encodes CASSYSDRVSSYTF. The genes are TRBV6-2 or TRBV6-3 and TRBJ1-2, with 7 bases fitting TRBD1. V shed 2 bases, J shed 9 bases, and the junction held 9 bases outside the gene matches. The CDR3 is made up of 14 amino acids. Germline CDR1 MNHEY, CDR2 SVGEGT.

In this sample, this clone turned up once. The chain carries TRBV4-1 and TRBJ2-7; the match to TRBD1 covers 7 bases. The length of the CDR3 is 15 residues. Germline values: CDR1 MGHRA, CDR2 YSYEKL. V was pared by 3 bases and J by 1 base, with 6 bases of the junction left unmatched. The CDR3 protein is CASSHVGRGSYEQYF. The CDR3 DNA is TGCGCCAGCAGCCACGTAGGCAGGGGGTCCTACGAGCAGTACTTC.

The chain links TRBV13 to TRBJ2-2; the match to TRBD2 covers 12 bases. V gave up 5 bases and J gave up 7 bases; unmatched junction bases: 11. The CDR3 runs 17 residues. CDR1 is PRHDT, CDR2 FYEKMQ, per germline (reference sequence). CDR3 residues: CASSPRLAGALGGELFF. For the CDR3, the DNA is TGTGCCAGCAGCCCCCGACTAGCGGGGGCCCTCGGCGGGGAGCTGTTTTTT.

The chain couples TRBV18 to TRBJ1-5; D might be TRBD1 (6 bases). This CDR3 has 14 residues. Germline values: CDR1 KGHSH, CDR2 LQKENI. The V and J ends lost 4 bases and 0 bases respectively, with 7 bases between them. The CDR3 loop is CASSHRDSNQPQHF. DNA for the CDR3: TGTGCCAGCTCACACAGGGATAGCAATCAGCCCCAGCATTTT.

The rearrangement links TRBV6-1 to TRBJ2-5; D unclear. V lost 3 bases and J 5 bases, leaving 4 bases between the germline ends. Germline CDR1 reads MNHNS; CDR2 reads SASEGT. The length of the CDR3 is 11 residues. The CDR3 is CASSDRETQYF. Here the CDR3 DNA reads TGTGCCAGCAGTGACAGGGAGACCCAGTACTTC.